This is a list of T cell receptor beta chains from one sample in a study of tumor-infiltrating lymphocytes in oesophageal squamous cell carcinoma. In TCRdb, the PCR reads were re-called with MiXCR into one record per CDR3 protein. The data contain approximately 15,000 distinct CDR3 sequences, roughly 55% of them seen just once; the ten biggest clones take up about 18%. Sequences were obtained from esophageal tumor tissue. The receptors here all came from a male donor with esophageal squamous cell carcinoma. The CDR3 runs from the conserved cysteine through the conserved F or W. D genes are given only for firm matches. Where a row states a size, it is once, few, many or the class of an expanded clone; other rows omit it.

d_gene	v_gene	j_gene	abundance	CDR3aa	CDR3nt
.	TRBV7-9	TRBJ2-7	.	CASSPWEDSYNEQYF	TGTGCCAGCAGCCCTTGGGAGGACTCCTACAATGAGCAGTACTTC
.	TRBV7-6	TRBJ2-1	few	CASSLAGKVNEQFF	TGTGCCAGCAGCTTAGCGGGAAAGGTCAATGAGCAGTTCTTC
.	TRBV7-2	TRBJ1-1	.	CASRTGPYMDTEAFF	TGTGCCAGCAGAACAGGTCCGTATATGGACACTGAAGCTTTCTTT
TRBD2	TRBV6-8	TRBJ2-1	.	CASSYGSGLAGAGEQFF	TGTGCCAGCAGTTACGGCTCGGGACTAGCGGGAGCAGGTGAGCAGTTCTTC
.	TRBV7-8	TRBJ2-7	.	CASSSRQEYEQYF	TGTGCCAGCAGCTCCAGACAGGAATACGAGCAGTACTTC
TRBD2	TRBV7-2	TRBJ2-1	few	CASSRLAGENGEQFF	TGTGCCAGCAGCCGTCTAGCGGGAGAAAACGGTGAGCAGTTCTTC
.	TRBV7-8	TRBJ2-7	.	CASSLPLRDIRFREQYF	TGTGCCAGCAGCTTGCCCCTACGGGACATTAGATTTCGGGAGCAGTACTTC
.	TRBV7-2	TRBJ2-5	.	CASAEGGSAQETQYF	TGTGCCAGCGCCGAGGGGGGATCAGCTCAAGAGACCCAGTACTTC
.	TRBV5-1	TRBJ2-3	.	CASSLIPDTQYF	TGCGCCAGCAGCTTGATCCCAGATACGCAGTATTTT
TRBD1	TRBV7-8	TRBJ1-5	.	CASNWPGGGQPQHF	TGTGCCAGCAACTGGCCAGGGGGTGGTCAGCCCCAGCATTTT
.	TRBV5-1	TRBJ2-1	medium-sized	CASSPGTYYNEQFF	TGCGCCAGCAGCCCAGGGACTTACTACAATGAGCAGTTCTTC
TRBD2	TRBV7-2	TRBJ2-3	few	CASSLTASGGYTDTQYF	TGTGCCAGCAGCTTAACCGCTAGCGGGGGGTACACAGATACGCAGTATTTT
TRBD2	TRBV5-1	TRBJ2-3	many	CASSRQYPGLAGPDTQYF	TGCGCCAGCAGCCGACAATATCCGGGACTAGCGGGACCAGATACGCAGTATTTT
.	TRBV7-9	TRBJ2-7	many	CASSPLNLGVHEQYF	TGTGCCAGCAGCCCGTTAAACCTAGGGGTCCACGAGCAGTACTTC
TRBD1	TRBV7-9	TRBJ2-1	few	CASSFRDRAYNEQFF	TGTGCCAGCAGCTTCCGGGACAGGGCCTACAATGAGCAGTTCTTC
.	TRBV6-2/TRBV6-3	TRBJ1-2	.	CASTDQKFYGYTF	TGTGCCAGCACGGATCAGAAATTCTATGGCTACACCTTC
.	TRBV12-3/TRBV12-4	TRBJ1-1	medium-sized	CASNPGTLNTEAFF	TGTGCCAGCAACCCCGGGACATTGAACACTGAAGCTTTCTTT
TRBD1	TRBV7-3	TRBJ2-1	.	CASSPDRTAYNEQFF	TGTGCCAGCAGCCCGGACAGGACGGCCTACAATGAGCAGTTCTTC
.	TRBV6-6	TRBJ2-3	few	CASSYRKTGKGYEQYF	TGTGCCAGCAGTTACAGGAAGACAGGCAAAGGGTACGAGCAGTATTTT
TRBD2	TRBV24-1	TRBJ2-3	many	CATSGGLAGADTQYF	TGTGCCACCAGCGGTGGACTAGCGGGAGCAGATACGCAGTATTTT
TRBD2	TRBV19	TRBJ2-5	.	CASSILASGGGEQYF	TGTGCCAGTAGTATTTTGGCGTCCGGGGGGGGAGAGCAGTACTTC
.	TRBV27	TRBJ2-7	many	CASGLSYEQYF	TGTGCCAGCGGACTTTCCTACGAGCAGTACTTC
.	TRBV5-1	TRBJ1-5	many	CASSPDGTQPQHF	TGCGCCAGCAGCCCGGACGGCACTCAGCCCCAGCATTTT
.	TRBV7-3	TRBJ2-5	few	CASSLIGGGSGETQYF	TGTGCCAGCAGCTTAATAGGGGGCGGGAGTGGAGAGACCCAGTACTTC
TRBD1	TRBV7-4	TRBJ1-1	once	CASSLTGVLEAFF	TGTGCCAGCAGCTTAACAGGGGTCCTTGAAGCTTTCTTT
TRBD1	TRBV28	TRBJ2-3	medium-sized	CASSLEQGVSLGLITVSDTQYF	TGTGCCAGCAGTTTGGAGCAGGGGGTTTCTCTTGGACTCATAACGGTCTCAGATACGCAGTATTTT
.	TRBV7-2	TRBJ2-1	.	CASSLGTGRGNEQFF	TGTGCCAGCAGCTTAGGGACAGGGAGGGGCAATGAGCAGTTCTTC
.	TRBV12-5	TRBJ2-5	.	CASGLPTEPGETQYF	TGTGCTAGTGGTTTGCCCACAGAGCCTGGGGAGACCCAGTACTTC
TRBD2	TRBV28	TRBJ2-1	.	CASSTRTSPLNEQFF	TGTGCCAGCAGTACAAGGACTAGTCCGTTGAATGAGCAGTTCTTC
.	TRBV7-9	TRBJ2-7	many	CASSLDLELDEQYF	TGTGCCAGCAGCCTAGACCTAGAGTTAGACGAGCAGTACTTC
.	TRBV7-8	TRBJ2-2	.	CASSLSGQSTNTGELFF	TGTGCCAGCAGCTTGTCCGGACAGAGTACGAACACCGGGGAGCTGTTTTTT
TRBD2	TRBV7-9	TRBJ2-7	few	CASSDYGTSGSHEQYF	TGTGCCAGCAGCGATTACGGGACTAGCGGGAGCCACGAGCAGTACTTC
.	TRBV18	TRBJ2-7	.	CASSPGLGLKGYEQYF	TGTGCCAGCTCACCGGGGTTGGGTCTAAAGGGCTACGAGCAGTACTTC
TRBD2	TRBV28	TRBJ2-7	.	CASSLGGTSGRHYNEQYF	TGTGCCAGCAGTTTAGGGGGAACTAGCGGGAGGCACTACAATGAGCAGTACTTC
.	TRBV7-6	TRBJ2-7	.	CASSSSGGRSYEQYF	TGTGCCAGCAGTTCCAGCGGAGGCAGGTCCTACGAGCAGTACTTC
TRBD1	TRBV27	TRBJ2-1	.	CASINRGLYYNEQFF	TGTGCCAGCATCAACAGGGGGCTCTACTACAATGAGCAGTTCTTC
.	TRBV6-6	TRBJ2-1	medium-sized	CASSYTAGTHSYNEQFF	TGTGCCAGCAGTTACACCGCCGGGACCCACTCCTACAATGAGCAGTTCTTC
.	TRBV5-4	TRBJ2-5	.	CASSLGLSGQGETQYF	TGTGCCAGCAGCTTGGGGCTATCTGGGCAGGGTGAGACCCAGTACTTC
.	TRBV12-3/TRBV12-4	TRBJ2-1	.	CASSLGGIEQFF	TGTGCCAGCAGTTTAGGAGGGATCGAGCAGTTCTTC
.	TRBV6-8	TRBJ2-5	.	CASSLFGVYNSPLHF	TGTGCCAGCAGCTTATTCGGGGTGTATAATTCACCCCTCCACTTC
TRBD1	TRBV12-3/TRBV12-4	TRBJ1-6	.	CASSTGTAGSPLHF	TGTGCCAGCAGCACCGGGACAGCCGGTTCACCCCTCCACTTT
.	TRBV7-7	TRBJ2-3	few	CASSFGGNTDTQYF	TGTGCTAGCAGCTTTGGAGGGAACACAGATACGCAGTATTTT
.	TRBV6-1	TRBJ2-7	many	CASSRDAYEQYF	TGTGCCAGCAGTAGGGACGCTTACGAGCAGTACTTC
TRBD2	TRBV12-3/TRBV12-4	TRBJ2-3	many	CASSSGLAGGPDTQYF	TGTGCCAGCAGTTCCGGACTAGCGGGAGGGCCAGATACGCAGTATTTT
TRBD2	TRBV7-9	TRBJ2-1	few	CASSWGGGANNEQFF	TGTGCCAGCAGCTGGGGCGGGGGGGCTAACAATGAGCAGTTCTTC